The 8 T cell receptor beta chains listed next were all sequenced from one sample in a study of Ad26.COV2.S vaccination and SARS-CoV-2 variants listed by TCRdb under 2021. Library prep was done by the immunoSEQ multiplex PCR assay. TCRdb carries this immuneACCESS record with in-frame sequences only. Its versions omit some clonotypes, under half of them owing to an unresolved V gene in the studies checked, with the rest unexplained. Counted in this sample were around 450,000 clones; roughly 90% of them appeared once. The leading ten clones occupy about 4% of the sample. The intended sense of this specimen's treatment or condition label: some 20 received Ad26.COV2.S at low or high dose, single or two shots; a few received placebo; per-sample allocation not given. Repertoires of vaccine and placebo recipients were sequenced from samples taken on day 63 after the first injection. Sequencing used peripheral blood, obtained in a trial of Ad26.COV2.S vaccine versus placebo. Receptors were obtained from a person aged 18-65 years who received the Ad26.COV2.S COVID-19 vaccine or a placebo.

This clone was counted ten times or more. The V and J genes are TRBV6-6 and TRBJ2-3; 7 nucleotides line up with TRBD2. V lost 4 bases to trimming and J lost 4 bases; unmatched junction nucleotides: 5. This CDR3 region has 14 residues. Per germline, CDR1 MNHNY and CDR2 SVGAGI (reference sequence). The CDR3 loop is CASSFGTNSDTQYF. The CDR3, as DNA: TGTGCCAGCAGTTTCGGGACTAATTCAGATACGCAGTATTTT.

The gene calls are TRBV7-9 and TRBJ1-5; D gene ambiguous. The V gene lost 7 bases and the J gene lost 0 bases, with 4 bases spanning the gap. This CDR3 contains 12 residues. CDR1 and CDR2 from the germline V gene are SEHNR and FQNEAQ (reference sequence). CDR3 DNA sequence: TGTGCCAGCACCAATAGCAATCAGCCCCAGCATTTT. As protein: CASTNSNQPQHF.

V usage is TRBV7-2 and J usage is TRBJ2-1, with D perhaps matching TRBD2 (6 bases). The CDR3 is 16 amino acids. Deletions cut 3 bases from V and 0 bases from J, with 12 bases between. The V gene's germline CDR1 is SGHTA and CDR2 FQGNSA. The CDR3 loop is CASSLDYQSSYNEQFF. CDR3 nucleotides: TGTGCCAGCAGCTTGGACTACCAGAGCTCCTACAATGAGCAGTTCTTC.

This chain joins TRBV2 and TRBJ2-7; D gene uncertain. The CDR3 is 13 residues long. Germline CDR1 is SNHLY and CDR2 is FYNNEI. Trimming shortened V by 2 bases and J by 3 bases, and 8 bases separated the two germline ends. The CDR3 protein is CASSESAFYEQYF. In nucleotides, the CDR3 is TGTGCCAGCAGTGAATCCGCCTTCTACGAGCAGTACTTC.

This clone has a handful of counts. The V gene is TRBV18, the J gene TRBJ1-4; D unclear. Trimming took off 5 bases at V and 2 bases at J, with 15 bases between the two ends. Germline CDR1 and CDR2: KGHSH and LQKENI. CDR3 size: 16 residues. CDR3 in DNA: TGTGCCAGCTCAGCAAACCACGTGGCTACTAATGAAAAACTGTTTTTT. Protein: CASSANHVATNEKLFF.

In its sample, this clone was seen once. The chain is built from TRBV6-6 and TRBJ2-3; TRBD2 aligns across 8 bases. The J segment lost 0 bases and the V segment lost 5 bases, leaving 7 bases of the junction unmatched. The CDR3 runs to 16 residues. In germline, CDR1 is MNHNY, CDR2 SVGAGI (reference sequence). As DNA, the CDR3 is TGTGCCAGCAGTCTTGGCGGGGGGTGGAGCACAGATACGCAGTATTTT. Protein product: CASSLGGGWSTDTQYF.

The CDR3 region is CASSEDGYRGELFF. CDR3 nucleotide sequence: TGTGCCAGCAGCGAGGACGGGTACCGCGGGGAGCTGTTTTTT. V and J are TRBV11-1 and TRBJ2-2; no clear D. V gave up 5 bases and J gave up 7 bases, with 14 bases separating them. The CDR3 is 14 residues long. Germline loops: CDR1 SGHAT, CDR2 FQDESV (reference sequence).

This clone was recorded many times. This chain connects TRBV7-9 to TRBJ2-7; 14 nucleotides line up with TRBD2. Trimming took 5 bases from V and 0 from J; bases not matched to a gene: 9. Germline V gene data show CDR1 as SEHNR and CDR2 as FQNEAQ (reference sequence). The CDR3 runs to 18 residues. The CDR3 DNA is TGTGCCAGCAGCGCCACCGGGACTAGCGGGGGTTACTCCTACGAGCAGTACTTC. Protein product: CASSATGTSGGYSYEQYF.